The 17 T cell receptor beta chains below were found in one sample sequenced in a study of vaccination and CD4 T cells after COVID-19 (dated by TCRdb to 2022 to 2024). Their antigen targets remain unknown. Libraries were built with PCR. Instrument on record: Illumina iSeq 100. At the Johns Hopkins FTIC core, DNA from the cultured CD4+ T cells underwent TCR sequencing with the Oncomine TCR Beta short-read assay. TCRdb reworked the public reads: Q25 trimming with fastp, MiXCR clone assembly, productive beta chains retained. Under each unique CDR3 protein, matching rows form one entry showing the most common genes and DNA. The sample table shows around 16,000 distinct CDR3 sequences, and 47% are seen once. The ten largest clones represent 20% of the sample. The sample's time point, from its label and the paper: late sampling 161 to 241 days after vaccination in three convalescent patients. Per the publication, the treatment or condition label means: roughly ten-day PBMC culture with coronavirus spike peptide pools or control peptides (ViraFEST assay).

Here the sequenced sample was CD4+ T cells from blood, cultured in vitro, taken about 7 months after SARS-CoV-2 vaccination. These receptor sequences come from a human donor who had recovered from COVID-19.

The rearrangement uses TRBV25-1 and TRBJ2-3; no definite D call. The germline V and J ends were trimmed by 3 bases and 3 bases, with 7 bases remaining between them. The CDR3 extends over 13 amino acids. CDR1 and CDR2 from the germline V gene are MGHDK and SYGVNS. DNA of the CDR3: TGTGCCAGCAGTGATATGGGGACAGATACGCAGTATTTT. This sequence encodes CASSDMGTDTQYF. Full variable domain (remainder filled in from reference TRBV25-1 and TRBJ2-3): EADIYQTPRYLVIGTGKKITLECSQTMGHDKMYWYQQDPGMELHLIHYSYGVNSTEKGDLSSESTVSRIRTEHFPLTLESARPSHTSQYLCASSDMGTDTQYFGPGTRLTVL.

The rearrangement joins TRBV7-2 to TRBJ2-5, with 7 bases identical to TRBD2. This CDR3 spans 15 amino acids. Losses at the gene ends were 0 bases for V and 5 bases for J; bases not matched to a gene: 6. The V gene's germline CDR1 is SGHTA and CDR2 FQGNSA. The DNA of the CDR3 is TGTGCCAGCAGCTTAGCGGGGATCGGGGGGGAGACCCAGTACTTC. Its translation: CASSLAGIGGETQYF.

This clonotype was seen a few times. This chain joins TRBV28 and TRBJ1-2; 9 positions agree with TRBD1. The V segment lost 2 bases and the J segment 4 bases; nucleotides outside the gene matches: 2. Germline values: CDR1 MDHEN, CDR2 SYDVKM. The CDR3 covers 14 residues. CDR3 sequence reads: CASSLLGQGYGYTF. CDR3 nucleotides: TGTGCCAGCAGTTTACTGGGACAGGGCTATGGCTACACCTTC.

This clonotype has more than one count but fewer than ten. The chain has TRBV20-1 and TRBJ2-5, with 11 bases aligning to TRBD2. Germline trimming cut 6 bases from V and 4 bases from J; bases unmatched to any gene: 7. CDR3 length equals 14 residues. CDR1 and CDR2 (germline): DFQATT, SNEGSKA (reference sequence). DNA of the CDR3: TGCAGTGCCTATAGCGGGGGGGCAGGAGAGACCCAGTACTTC. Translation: CSAYSGGAGETQYF.

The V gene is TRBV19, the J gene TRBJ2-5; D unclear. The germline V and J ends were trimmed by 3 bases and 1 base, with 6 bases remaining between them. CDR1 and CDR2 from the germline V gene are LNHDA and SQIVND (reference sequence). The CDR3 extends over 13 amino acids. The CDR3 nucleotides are TGTGCCAGTAGTATTAGTAGCCAAGAGACCCAGTACTTC. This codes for CASSISSQETQYF.

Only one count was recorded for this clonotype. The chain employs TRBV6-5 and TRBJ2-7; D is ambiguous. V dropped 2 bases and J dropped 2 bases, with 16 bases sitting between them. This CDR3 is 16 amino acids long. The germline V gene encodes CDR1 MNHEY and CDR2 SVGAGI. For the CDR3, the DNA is TGTGCCAGCAGTTACAACCCTGGGTACAGTACCTACGAGCAGTACTTC. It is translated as CASSYNPGYSTYEQYF.

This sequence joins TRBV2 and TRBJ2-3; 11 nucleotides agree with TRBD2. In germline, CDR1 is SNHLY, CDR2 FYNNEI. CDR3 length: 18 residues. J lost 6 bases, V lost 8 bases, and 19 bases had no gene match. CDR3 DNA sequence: TGTGCCAGCGGACTAATTAGCGGGAGGGCCTTGCCGGGGGATACGCAGTATTTT. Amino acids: CASGLISGRALPGDTQYF.

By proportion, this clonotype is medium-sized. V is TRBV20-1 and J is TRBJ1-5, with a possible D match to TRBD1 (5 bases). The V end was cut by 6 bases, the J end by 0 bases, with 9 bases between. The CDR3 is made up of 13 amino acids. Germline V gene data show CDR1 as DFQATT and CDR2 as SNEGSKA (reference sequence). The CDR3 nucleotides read TGCAGTGCAATGGGGGATAGCAATCAGCCCCAGCATTTT. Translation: CSAMGDSNQPQHF.

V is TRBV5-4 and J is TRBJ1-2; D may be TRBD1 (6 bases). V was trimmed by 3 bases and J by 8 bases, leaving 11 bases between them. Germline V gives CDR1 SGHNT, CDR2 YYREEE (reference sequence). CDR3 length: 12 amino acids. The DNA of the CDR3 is TGTGCCAGCAGCTCCCAGGGGCGCGGCTACACCTTC. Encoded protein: CASSSQGRGYTF.

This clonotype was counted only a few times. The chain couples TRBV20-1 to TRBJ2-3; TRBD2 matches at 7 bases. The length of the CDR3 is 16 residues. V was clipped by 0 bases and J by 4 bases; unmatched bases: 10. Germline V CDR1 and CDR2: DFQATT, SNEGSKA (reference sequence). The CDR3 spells CSARDRGSGSPDTQYF. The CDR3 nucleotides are TGCAGTGCTAGAGATCGTGGTAGCGGGTCTCCAGATACGCAGTATTTT.

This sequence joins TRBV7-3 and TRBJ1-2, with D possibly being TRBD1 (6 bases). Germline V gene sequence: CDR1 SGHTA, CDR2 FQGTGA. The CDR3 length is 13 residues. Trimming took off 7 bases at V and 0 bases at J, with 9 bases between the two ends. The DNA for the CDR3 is TGTGCCAGCAACGAGGGGGCTAACTATGGCTACACCTTC. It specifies CASNEGANYGYTF.

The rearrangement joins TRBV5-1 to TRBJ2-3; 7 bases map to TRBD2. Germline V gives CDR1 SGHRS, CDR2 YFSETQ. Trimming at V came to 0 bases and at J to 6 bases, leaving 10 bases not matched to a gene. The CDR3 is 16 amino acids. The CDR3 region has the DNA TGCGCCAGCAGCTTGGGGGTTAGACTAGCATCGGATACGCAGTATTTT. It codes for CASSLGVRLASDTQYF.

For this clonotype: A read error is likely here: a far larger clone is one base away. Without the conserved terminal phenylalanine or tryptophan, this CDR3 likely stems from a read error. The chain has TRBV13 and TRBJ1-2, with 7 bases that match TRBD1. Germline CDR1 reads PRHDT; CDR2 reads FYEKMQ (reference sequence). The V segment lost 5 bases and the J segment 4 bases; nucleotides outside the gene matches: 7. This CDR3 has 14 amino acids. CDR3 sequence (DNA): TGTGCCAGCAGCCCTCGGTCAGGGGGCTATGGCTACACCTCC. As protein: CASSPRSGGYGYTS.

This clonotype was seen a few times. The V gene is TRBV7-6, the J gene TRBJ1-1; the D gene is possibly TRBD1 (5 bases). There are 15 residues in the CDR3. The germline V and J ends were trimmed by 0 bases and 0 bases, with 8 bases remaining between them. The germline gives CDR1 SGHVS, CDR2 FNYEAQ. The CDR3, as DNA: TGTGCCAGCAGCTTAGCTGGGGGAATGAACACTGAAGCTTTCTTT. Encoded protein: CASSLAGGMNTEAFF.

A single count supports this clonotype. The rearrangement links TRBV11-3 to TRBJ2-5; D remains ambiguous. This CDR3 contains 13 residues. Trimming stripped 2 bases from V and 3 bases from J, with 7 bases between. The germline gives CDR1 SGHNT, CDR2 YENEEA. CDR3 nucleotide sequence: TGTGCCAGCAGCTTAAGCTTCAAAGAGACCCAGTACTTC. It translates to CASSLSFKETQYF.

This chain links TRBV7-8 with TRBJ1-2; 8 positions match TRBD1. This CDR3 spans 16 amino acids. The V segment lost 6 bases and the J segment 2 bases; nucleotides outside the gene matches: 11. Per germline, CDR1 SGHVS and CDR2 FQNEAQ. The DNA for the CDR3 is TGTGCCAGCAGTCCTCAGGGGGCAAGGGGGAACTATGGCTACACCTTC. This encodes CASSPQGARGNYGYTF.

CDR3 sequence: CAAGLDKPNTEAFF. In DNA form, the CDR3 reads TGTGCCGCGGGTCTGGACAAGCCTAACACTGAAGCTTTCTTT. The gene calls are TRBV6-1 and TRBJ1-1, with D maybe TRBD1 (5 bases). The CDR3 is 14 residues long. Trimming took 11 bases from V and 2 from J, leaving 18 bases between them. The germline CDR1 and CDR2 sequences are MNHNS and SASEGT.